This T cell receptor (beta chain) was recovered during a study of T cell responses to AZD1222 COVID-19 vaccine. Study results and caveats: Baseline seropositivity characterized only a handful of AZD1222 recipients.

With regard to this clone: Its matching antigen is unknown.

Profiled with immunoSEQ multiplex PCR; TCRdb holds only in-frame clones, not every one. The sample records just over 95,000 clones, less than 90% being singletons. The junction had 10 bases not matched to a gene; V was cut back by 10 bases and J by 4 bases. The CDR3 sequence is 14 residues long. Germline V CDR1 and CDR2: ENHRY, SYGVKD. The sample was peripheral blood, taken on day 0 of AZD1222 vaccination. The gene calls are TRBV10-3 and TRBJ1-2, with 9 nucleotides matching TRBD1. The receptor comes from an adult in good health. CDR3 sequence: CATQGQGPSYGYTF. CDR3 nucleotides: TGTGCCACCCAAGGACAGGGGCCCTCCTATGGCTACACCTTC.